What follows are 25 T cell receptor beta chains derived from one specimen sequenced in a study of OX40 agonist ivuxolimab in advanced cancers. TCRdb's table, derived via immunoSEQ multiplex PCR, lists solely in-frame clones and lacks some. The repertoire holds 65,000 to 85,000 clones, with approximately 88% as singletons. The sample was CD4+ or CD8+ T cells sorted from blood, taken in a trial of the OX40 agonist ivuxolimab. All receptors come from an adult with an advanced solid tumor such as melanoma, head and neck, liver or kidney cancer.

This clone occurred once. The genes are TRBV11-2 and TRBJ1-4; 9 bases map to TRBD1. V gave up 5 bases and J gave up 6 bases; unmatched junction bases: 7. Germline CDR1 is SGHAT and CDR2 is FQNNGV. The CDR3 covers 15 residues. CDR3 region: CASSPHRGRDEKLFF. In nucleotides, the CDR3 is TGTGCCAGCAGCCCCCACAGGGGGCGAGATGAAAAACTGTTTTTT.

This clone has only a few counts. This chain joins TRBV9 and TRBJ1-2, with D uncertain. The V gene's germline CDR1 is SGDLS and CDR2 YYNGEE. The CDR3 is 14 residues long. V was pared by 5 bases and J by 8 bases, with 19 bases between. The CDR3 nucleotides are TGTGCCAGCAGTCCGGGCGCTTTCTTTGGGGGCTACACCTTC. It encodes CASSPGAFFGGYTF.

This clone was seen once. This rearrangement joins TRBV5-1 to TRBJ2-1; 13 bases map to TRBD2. CDR3 length: 15 residues. Trimming removed 1 base from V and 10 bases from J; junction bases left unmatched: 5. Germline loops: CDR1 SGHRS, CDR2 YFSETQ. CDR3 region: CASSLSGTSGVEQFF. As DNA, the CDR3 is TGCGCCAGCAGCTTGAGTGGGACTAGCGGGGTCGAGCAGTTCTTC.

This chain connects TRBV6-5 to TRBJ1-1; no firm D call. Trimming left V 2 bases short and J 5 bases short, with 9 bases between. Germline loops: CDR1 MNHEY, CDR2 SVGAGI. This CDR3 comprises 13 residues. CDR3: CASSYHRGTEAFF. The CDR3 DNA reads as TGTGCCAGCAGTTACCACAGAGGGACTGAAGCTTTCTTT.

The chain is built from TRBV29-1 and TRBJ2-1; 14 bases align to TRBD2. The CDR3 consists of 15 residues. Per the germline V gene, CDR1 is SQVTM and CDR2 is ANQGSEA. The junction had 6 bases not matched to a gene; V was cut back by 4 bases and J by 7 bases. As DNA, the CDR3 is TGCAGCGTTGTATTGACTAGCGGGAGGGTTAATGAGCAGTTCTTC. Amino acids: CSVVLTSGRVNEQFF.

V and J are TRBV11-2 and TRBJ2-2, with D possibly TRBD2 on 6 matching bases. V lost 3 bases and J lost 5, with 13 bases in between. Germline V gene sequence: CDR1 SGHAT, CDR2 FQNNGV. The CDR3 is 15 residues long. The CDR3 DNA reads TGTGCCAGCAGCTTCACGCGGGGTCTTACCGGGGAGCTGTTTTTT. It is translated as CASSFTRGLTGELFF.

The rearrangement uses TRBV5-1 and TRBJ2-7; D possibly corresponds to TRBD2 (5 bases). The CDR3 runs 15 residues. The ends were cut back, 6 bases at V and 2 bases at J, with 18 bases in the middle. CDR1 and CDR2 (germline): SGHRS, YFSETQ. CDR3 in DNA: TGCGCCAGCAATATCGGGGAATTTGGAACCTACGAGCAGTACTTC. Protein sequence: CASNIGEFGTYEQYF.

The chain couples TRBV5-1 to TRBJ2-3; D unclear. The CDR3 loop spans 16 amino acids. The V and J ends lost 0 bases and 3 bases respectively, with 14 bases between them. Germline CDR1 is SGHRS and CDR2 is YFSETQ. DNA of the CDR3: TGCGCCAGCAGCTTGGTCCTCCTTGCAAGGACAGATACGCAGTATTTT. Translated, it gives CASSLVLLARTDTQYF.

The rearrangement uses TRBV2 and TRBJ1-1; perhaps TRBD1 as D (6 bases). CDR1 and CDR2 from the germline V gene are SNHLY and FYNNEI. Trimming cost V 6 bases and J 6 bases, with 20 bases left between them. The CDR3 contains 15 residues. CDR3 amino acids: CASSALQGGAAEAFF. CDR3 nucleotide sequence: TGTGCCAGCAGCGCTCTACAGGGTGGTGCGGCTGAAGCTTTCTTT.

The chain combines TRBV4-1 with TRBJ2-7; 10 bases match TRBD1. CDR3 size: 15 residues. CDR1 MGHRA and CDR2 YSYEKL come from the germline V gene. Trimming removed 3 bases from V and 4 bases from J; junction bases left unmatched: 6. For the CDR3, the DNA is TGCGCCAGCAGCCAGTCCGGGACAGGGGTATACGAGCAGTACTTC. Its translation: CASSQSGTGVYEQYF.

The chain has TRBV10-2 and TRBJ2-1; 7 bases are shared with TRBD2. V dropped 7 bases and J dropped 9; count of bases not matched to a gene: 12. From germline, CDR1 is WSHSY and CDR2 SAAADI. The CDR3 sequence is 14 residues long. CDR3 nucleotide sequence: TGCGCCAGCATTTCATCGCGGGGGTTACTTGAGCAGTTCTTC. Protein sequence: CASISSRGLLEQFF.

V gene TRBV9 combines with J gene TRBJ2-3; D gene unclear. V dropped 0 bases and J dropped 2 bases, with 4 bases sitting between them. Per germline, CDR1 SGDLS and CDR2 YYNGEE. The CDR3 has 13 residues. The CDR3 DNA follows: TGTGCCAGCAGCGTAGGTACCACAGATACGCAGTATTTT. Translation gives CASSVGTTDTQYF. Filled out from reference TRBV9 and TRBJ2-3, the complete variable domain reads DSGVTQTPKHLITATGQRVTLRCSPRSGDLSVYWYQQSLDQGLQFLIQYYNGEERAKGNILERFSAQQFPDLHSELNLSSLELGDSALYFCASSVGTTDTQYFGPGTRLTVL.

The rearrangement joins TRBV5-1 to TRBJ1-2; 7 bases match TRBD1. CDR1 SGHRS and CDR2 YFSETQ come from the germline V gene. The CDR3 has 16 residues. Trimming at V came to 1 base and at J to 3 bases, leaving 9 bases not matched to a gene. The CDR3 sequence: CASSLSPGQRDYGYTF. The CDR3 DNA is TGCGCCAGCAGCTTGAGCCCGGGACAGAGGGACTATGGCTACACCTTC.

The chain employs TRBV15 and TRBJ1-2, with TRBD1 as a possible D gene (6 bases). The V end lost 0 bases, the J end lost 4 bases, and 12 bases lay between the germline ends. The germline CDR1 and CDR2 sequences are LNHNV and YYDKDF (reference sequence). The CDR3 loop spans 15 amino acids. The CDR3 is CATSRDIGGGYGYTF. The CDR3 region has the DNA TGTGCCACCAGCAGAGATATTGGGGGCGGCTATGGCTACACCTTC.

This chain links TRBV15 with TRBJ2-2; D uncertain. The V end lost 1 base, the J end lost 1 base, and 4 bases lay between the germline ends. The CDR3 is made up of 14 amino acids. Germline V lookup: CDR1 LNHNV, CDR2 YYDKDF (reference sequence). The CDR3 bases are TGTGCCACCAGCAGAGTTCGGAACACCGGGGAGCTGTTTTTT. Residues: CATSRVRNTGELFF.

The chain couples TRBV6-1 to TRBJ1-6; TRBD1 agrees at 8 bases. The CDR3 length is 16 residues. Germline values: CDR1 MNHNS, CDR2 SASEGT. The V gene end was trimmed by 1 base and the J gene end by 9 bases; junction bases not matched to a gene: 8. CDR3 in DNA: TGTGCCAGCAGTGAAGATGTTGGACAGGGCGGTTCACCCCTCCACTTT. This translates into CASSEDVGQGGSPLHF.

The V gene is TRBV6-4, the J gene TRBJ1-2, with TRBD1 matching over 9 bases. Germline-derived CDR1 and CDR2 are MRHNA and SNTAGT. This CDR3 is built from 15 residues. Unmatched junction bases numbered 10, after V lost 6 bases and J lost 5 bases. The CDR3 bases are TGTGCCAGCAGAGATATAGGACAGGGGTCTTATGGCTACACCTTC. Its translation is CASRDIGQGSYGYTF.

The rearrangement uses TRBV27 and TRBJ2-1, with D perhaps matching TRBD2 (6 bases). This CDR3 is built from 14 residues. Trimming shortened V by 6 bases and J by 1 base, and 10 bases separated the two germline ends. CDR1 MNHEY and CDR2 SMNVEV come from the germline V gene (reference sequence). The CDR3 spells CASSPGGSYNEQFF. The DNA for the CDR3 is TGTGCCAGCAGCCCCGGGGGATCCTACAATGAGCAGTTCTTC.

V gene TRBV7-9 combines with J gene TRBJ2-7; tentatively, D is TRBD1 or TRBD2 (5 bases each). Germline lookup yields CDR1 SEHNR and CDR2 FQNEAQ (reference sequence). Trimming removed 5 bases from V and 7 bases from J, with 21 bases in between. The CDR3 is 15 amino acids. The CDR3 nucleotides read TGTGCCAGCAGCCCGCCGGGACGAGGTACTAGAGAGCAGTACTTC. This codes for CASSPPGRGTREQYF.

V gene TRBV4-1 combines with J gene TRBJ2-5, with D unresolved. This CDR3 has 14 residues. Germline V gene data show CDR1 as MGHRA and CDR2 as YSYEKL. Trimming cost V 4 bases and J 2 bases, with 11 bases left between them. CDR3 loop: CASSPPGRQETQYF. The DNA for the CDR3 is TGCGCCAGCAGCCCCCCAGGAAGACAAGAGACCCAGTACTTC.

The rearrangement uses TRBV5-6 and TRBJ1-2; no clear D gene. There are 17 residues in the CDR3. V was cut by 4 bases and J by 1 base, with 20 bases left in between. Germline V gives CDR1 SGHDT, CDR2 YYEEEE. The CDR3 spells CASSPLVGRIDNYGYTF. For the CDR3, the DNA is TGTGCCAGCAGCCCCTTGGTGGGCAGGATAGATAACTATGGCTACACCTTC.

This sequence joins TRBV5-1 and TRBJ2-6; D unclear. The germline gives CDR1 SGHRS, CDR2 YFSETQ. The length of the CDR3 is 15 residues. V shed 0 bases and J shed 4 bases, with 8 bases lying between them. CDR3 DNA: TGCGCCAGCAGCTTGGAAGTGGACGGGGCCAACGTCCTGACTTTC. Protein product: CASSLEVDGANVLTF.

This rearrangement joins TRBV5-1 to TRBJ2-5, with TRBD2 identical over 13 bases. Unmatched junction bases numbered 10, after V lost 4 bases and J lost 7 bases. The germline CDR1 and CDR2 sequences are SGHRS and YFSETQ. CDR3 length: 16 amino acids. The CDR3 DNA follows: TGCGCCAGCAGCGGGAGGGGACTAGCGGGGATCGGGACCCAGTACTTC. This gives the protein CASSGRGLAGIGTQYF. The variable domain in full, with the rest retrieved from reference TRBV5-1 and TRBJ2-5, is KAGVTQTPRYLIKTRGQQVTLSCSPISGHRSVSWYQQTPGQGLQFLFEYFSETQRNKGNFPGRFSGRQFSNSRSEMNVSTLELGDSALYLCASSGRGLAGIGTQYFGPGTRLLVL.

This clone came up a few times. The chain has TRBV7-9 and TRBJ2-1; 8 positions match TRBD2. Germline-derived CDR1 and CDR2 are SEHNR and FQNEAQ (reference sequence). The ends lost 5 bases at V and 0 bases at J; junction bases unmatched: 3. The CDR3 contains 15 residues. CDR3 DNA: TGTGCCAGCAGCGGACTAGCAAGCTCCTACAATGAGCAGTTCTTC. Translation gives CASSGLASSYNEQFF.

The CDR3 is CASSLTPGEPYGYTF. The DNA for the CDR3 is TGTGCCAGCAGTTTAACGCCGGGAGAGCCCTATGGCTACACCTTC. V usage is TRBV27 and J usage is TRBJ1-2; D is uncertain. With 2 bases removed from V and 4 bases from J, the gap between germline ends came to 14 bases. Germline-derived CDR1 and CDR2 are MNHEY and SMNVEV (reference sequence). The CDR3 covers 15 residues.